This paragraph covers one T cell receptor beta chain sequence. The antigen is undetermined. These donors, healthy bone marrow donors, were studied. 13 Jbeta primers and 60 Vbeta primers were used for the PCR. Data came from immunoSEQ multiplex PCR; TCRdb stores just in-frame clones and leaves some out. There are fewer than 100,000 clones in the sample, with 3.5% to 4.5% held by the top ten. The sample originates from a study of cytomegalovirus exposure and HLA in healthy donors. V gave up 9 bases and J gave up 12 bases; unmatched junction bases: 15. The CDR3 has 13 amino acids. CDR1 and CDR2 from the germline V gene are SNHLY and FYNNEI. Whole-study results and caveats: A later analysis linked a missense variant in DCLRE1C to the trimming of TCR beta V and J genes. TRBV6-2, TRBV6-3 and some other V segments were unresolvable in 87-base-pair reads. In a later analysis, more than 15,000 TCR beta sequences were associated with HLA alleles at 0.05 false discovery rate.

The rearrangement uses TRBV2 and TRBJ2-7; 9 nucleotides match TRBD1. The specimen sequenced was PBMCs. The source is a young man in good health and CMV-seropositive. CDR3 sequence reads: CASTRDRDSKGYF. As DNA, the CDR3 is TGTGCCAGTACCCGGGACAGGGACTCTAAGGGGTACTTC.